This T cell receptor (beta chain) came from a study of CD8 T cells in Susac syndrome. With random hexamers, reverse transcription was performed on about 0.5 to 1 ug of RNA. Coverage of TCR beta CDR3 amplification by immunoSEQ multiplex PCR extended to 54 Vbeta and 13 Jbeta. TCRdb re-derived calls from the immunoSEQ multiplex PCR reads in MiXCR, one entry per CDR3 protein. This sample has approximately 110,000 distinct CDR3 sequences, with around 94% found just once. CD8+ and CD4+ T cells from blood underwent TCR beta sequencing, which was carried out in a high-throughput format. Healthy donors constituted the control group, matched for age and sex. The TEMRA cells underwent FACS enrichment, while the CD8+ and CD4+ T cells underwent negative isolation. V was clipped by 4 bases and J by 5 bases, with 14 bases between them. From germline, CDR1 is SNHLY and CDR2 FYNNEI. This CDR3 spans 14 amino acids.

The clonotype originates from a human donor in good health. The chain has TRBV2 and TRBJ2-5; D might be TRBD1 (5 bases). Sequencing was carried out using CD4+ T cells from PBMCs. This chain's CDR3 is CASSVGAIQETQYF. The CDR3 DNA reads as TGTGCCAGCAGTGTTGGGGCTATCCAGGAGACCCAGTACTTC.